A selection of T cell receptor beta chains follows, all from one sample in a study of shared clonotypes between healthy human individuals. The table came from immunoSEQ multiplex PCR; TCRdb's copy has only in-frame clones and leaves some out. The sample shows about 1,900,000 clones, roughly 94% of them seen only once. Source material: naive CD8+ T cells sorted from blood. All receptors come from a man aged 18 to 29 in good health. Both conserved end residues are part of each CDR3. Size is omitted from some rows. Given values are once, few, many or a class for expanded clones.

TRBV4-1	NA	TRBJ2-7	CASSQGGLGDYEQYF
TRBV28	once	TRBJ2-1	CASSFGVLYNEQFF
TRBV4-1	NA	TRBJ2-3	CASSRREWDTQYF
TRBV19	NA	TRBJ2-7	CASSIYLSPSYEQYF
TRBV29-1	NA	TRBJ2-1	CSVVGTPRDTRYNEQFF
TRBV25-1	NA	TRBJ1-1	CASSEGQNTEAFF
TRBV6-1	NA	TRBJ1-2	CASSEPDRWNYGYTF
TRBV25-1	NA	TRBJ2-7	CASSDRTDPYEQYF
TRBV11-2	NA	TRBJ1-1	CASSFQNTEAFF
TRBV5-4	NA	TRBJ2-1	CASSLLQGYDNEQFF
TRBV9	NA	TRBJ1-2	CASSPWEGEIGYTF
TRBV27	NA	TRBJ2-6	CASSFLGVTGANVLTF
TRBV19	once	TRBJ1-1	CASSPWGDTEAFF
TRBV4-3	NA	TRBJ1-1	CASSQDPPHGENTEAFF
TRBV5-4	NA	TRBJ1-1	CASSLVAGATEAFF
TRBV10-3	NA	TRBJ2-7	CAISPDGSYEQYF
TRBV28	few	TRBJ1-1	CASSPPGTGPTFF
TRBV10-3	NA	TRBJ1-2	CAISESGQGSGYTF
TRBV13	few	TRBJ1-2	CASSLGSGDSNYGYTF
TRBV5-4	once	TRBJ2-1	CASSRRDYSYNEQFF
TRBV9	NA	TRBJ2-2	CASIPPGTLVGGELFF
TRBV28	NA	TRBJ2-7	CASTYRQGSSYEQYF
TRBV27	once	TRBJ2-7	CASSLLRDGPLYEQYF
TRBV6-5	once	TRBJ2-7	CATADSAYEQYF
TRBV14	NA	TRBJ1-1	CASSQDLGQLMNTEAFF
TRBV10-2	NA	TRBJ2-7	CASTEAGGSYEQYF
TRBV19	NA	TRBJ2-7	CASSIDLAGDYEQYF
TRBV7-8	once	TRBJ2-7	CASSPGTQSEQYF
TRBV30	NA	TRBJ1-1	CAWSGTDTEAFF
TRBV6-5	NA	TRBJ1-6	CASSYVGASSPLHF
TRBV5-6	NA	TRBJ2-1	CASSLNRANEQFF
TRBV7-2	NA	TRBJ1-1	CASSSTILDTEAFF
TRBV4-3	NA	TRBJ2-7	CASSPGQGAYEQYF
TRBV5-4	NA	TRBJ2-1	CASGQGAGNEQFF
TRBV5-1	NA	TRBJ2-7	CASSSYPRQGYEQYF
TRBV18	NA	TRBJ2-3	CASSPPRETDTQYF
TRBV9	NA	TRBJ2-3	CASSLGTYYTIDTQYF
TRBV5-1	NA	TRBJ1-2	CASSAYSETANYGYTF
TRBV5-6	NA	TRBJ1-5	CASSLGGWPQHF
TRBV4-3	NA	TRBJ2-7	CASSQDVEAAYYEQYF
TRBV5-5	NA	TRBJ1-2	CASSFQPNYGYTF
TRBV6-5	NA	TRBJ2-2	CASTDSMVGELFF
TRBV29-1	NA	TRBJ2-1	CSVHWGHSYNEQFF
TRBV11-2	once	TRBJ2-7	CASSQGTASSYEQYF
TRBV7-9	NA	TRBJ2-1	CASSRVGTGSYNEQFF
TRBV6-5	NA	TRBJ1-1	CASSYSMSTEAFF
TRBV7-9	NA	TRBJ2-5	CASSSPVSGDQETQYF
TRBV9	NA	TRBJ2-1	CASSVGSGGGRSNEQFF
TRBV6-1	NA	TRBJ2-1	CASSGAWDKHYNEQFF
TRBV7-9	NA	TRBJ2-3	CASSFRLGVTEDTQYF
TRBV11-2	NA	TRBJ1-3	CASSLGAGSGNTIYF
TRBV4-1	NA	TRBJ2-2	CASSQGLVAGIGELFF
TRBV9	NA	TRBJ2-5	CASSFETSGAGETQYF
TRBV25-1	NA	TRBJ1-3	CASSGGQATYSGNTIYF
TRBV4-1	once	TRBJ1-1	CASSQEFDREAFF
TRBV6-1	NA	TRBJ1-5	CASSAAGTGVRNQPQHF
TRBV7-2	few	TRBJ2-3	CASSRPRDFTTDTQYF
TRBV6-5	NA	TRBJ1-1	CASSYSGSEAFF
TRBV12-5	NA	TRBJ2-7	CASGAGQFYEQYF
TRBV7-3	NA	TRBJ2-2	CASSLTSPGTVTGELFF